This is a list of T cell receptor beta chains from one sample in a study of shared clonotypes between healthy human individuals. TCRdb's table, derived via immunoSEQ multiplex PCR, lists solely in-frame clones and lacks some. The top ten clones hold about 0.41% of a sample with 2 million to 2.5 million clones, approximately 95% of them seen once. What was sequenced was naive CD4+ T cells from PBMCs. These receptors originate from a man younger than 30 in good health. Some clones in this sample may be carry-over from other donors' samples. Both conserved end residues are part of each CDR3. D genes are given only for firm matches. A clone size is listed for some rows: how often the clone was seen (once, few, many), or a class if it is expanded.

v_gene	abundance	d_gene	j_gene	CDR3aa	CDR3nt
TRBV28	-	-	TRBJ2-2	CASSLVRDTGELFF	TGTGCCAGCAGTTTAGTTAGGGACACCGGGGAGCTGTTTTTT
TRBV7-6	-	TRBD1	TRBJ1-1	CASSSRDRGQGAFF	TGTGCCAGCAGCTCCAGGGACAGGGGGCAGGGCGCTTTCTTT
TRBV5-1	-	TRBD1	TRBJ2-7	CASSAGTGSNEQYF	TGCGCCAGCAGCGCTGGGACAGGGAGCAACGAGCAGTACTTC
TRBV11-2	-	-	TRBJ2-2	CASSGWDPLRWTGELFF	TGTGCCAGCAGCGGATGGGACCCACTGAGGTGGACCGGGGAGCTGTTTTTT
TRBV2	-	-	TRBJ1-2	CASSATGYGGYTF	TGTGCCAGCAGTGCCACAGGGTATGGTGGCTACACCTTC
TRBV10-2	-	-	TRBJ1-5	CASSRDIPVNQPQHF	TGCGCCAGCAGTCGGGACATCCCGGTCAATCAGCCCCAGCATTTT
TRBV6-5	-	TRBD2	TRBJ2-1	CAITSGREQFF	TGTGCCATTACTAGCGGGAGGGAGCAGTTCTTC
TRBV7-6	-	-	TRBJ2-1	CASSRKTAITGNEQFF	TGTGCCAGCAGCCGTAAGACAGCAATAACTGGGAATGAGCAGTTCTTC
TRBV27	-	-	TRBJ2-7	CASSLTYGAFAGKEQYF	TGTGCCAGCAGTTTAACGTACGGGGCTTTTGCCGGAAAAGAGCAGTACTTC
TRBV9	-	TRBD2	TRBJ2-7	CASSVRGTSGPYEQYF	TGTGCCAGCAGCGTGAGGGGGACTAGCGGACCCTACGAGCAGTACTTC
TRBV6-5	-	TRBD1	TRBJ1-5	CASKGQGRQPQHF	TGTGCCAGCAAAGGACAGGGACGTCAGCCCCAGCATTTT
TRBV6-1	once	TRBD1	TRBJ2-6	CASSDQGAGANVLTF	TGTGCCAGCAGTGATCAGGGGGCTGGGGCCAACGTCCTGACTTTC
TRBV2	once	-	TRBJ1-5	CASSVQGTAQPQHF	TGTGCCAGCAGTGTACAGGGTACTGCTCAGCCCCAGCATTTT
TRBV10-1	-	-	TRBJ1-1	CASSIRTNTEAFF	TGCGCCAGCAGTATCAGGACGAACACTGAAGCTTTCTTT
TRBV27	-	-	TRBJ2-2	CASSLYSGNTGELFF	TGTGCCAGCAGTTTGTATAGCGGGAACACCGGGGAGCTGTTTTTT
TRBV5-1	-	TRBD1	TRBJ2-7	CASARGTGNYEQYF	TGCGCCAGCGCCCGTGGGACAGGGAACTACGAGCAGTACTTC
TRBV7-9	-	-	TRBJ1-2	CASSLVASNYGYTF	TGTGCCAGCAGCTTAGTGGCATCTAACTATGGCTACACCTTC
TRBV6-5	-	-	TRBJ2-1	CASSYFPRKGDEQFF	TGTGCCAGCAGTTACTTTCCAAGAAAAGGGGATGAGCAGTTCTTC
TRBV7-6	-	TRBD1	TRBJ2-6	CASSLTPNRGLSSGANVLTF	TGTGCCAGCAGCTTAACCCCCAACAGGGGGTTAAGCTCTGGGGCCAACGTCCTGACTTTC
TRBV18	-	-	TRBJ1-1	CASSPFRVDGTEAFF	TGTGCCAGCTCACCATTCCGGGTCGATGGCACTGAAGCTTTCTTT
TRBV5-6	-	-	TRBJ1-5	CASSLRAVAGQPQHF	TGTGCCAGCAGCTTGCGGGCCGTTGCGGGGCAGCCCCAGCATTTT
TRBV5-5	-	-	TRBJ1-5	CASSLEGFQPQHF	TGTGCCAGCAGCTTGGAAGGGTTTCAGCCCCAGCATTTT
TRBV2	-	-	TRBJ2-3	CASRGQITSTDTQYF	TGTGCCAGCAGAGGACAGATTACTAGCACAGATACGCAGTATTTT
TRBV27	-	TRBD1	TRBJ2-7	CASSKRTGGYAAYEQYF	TGTGCCAGCAGTAAACGGACAGGGGGATACGCCGCCTACGAGCAGTACTTC
TRBV5-4	-	TRBD1	TRBJ2-2	CASSFAGGGTGELFF	TGTGCCAGCAGCTTTGCAGGGGGCGGCACCGGGGAGCTGTTTTTT
TRBV30	-	-	TRBJ1-2	CAWEQGPQDGYTF	TGTGCCTGGGAACAGGGCCCCCAGGATGGCTACACCTTC
TRBV7-2	-	TRBD2	TRBJ2-7	CASSRRRVAGGPSYEQYF	TGTGCCAGCAGCCGACGTCGGGTAGCGGGAGGGCCCTCCTACGAGCAGTACTTC
TRBV5-4	-	-	TRBJ1-2	CASSPSIRRGAVEEGYTF	TGTGCCAGCAGCCCCAGCATTAGGAGAGGAGCGGTGGAAGAAGGCTACACCTTC
TRBV7-9	-	-	TRBJ2-2	CASSFSVLRNTGELFF	TGTGCCAGCAGCTTCTCCGTCTTGAGGAACACCGGGGAGCTGTTTTTT
TRBV30	-	TRBD2	TRBJ2-3	CAWSGLAGSLDTQYF	TGTGCCTGGAGTGGACTAGCGGGAAGTCTAGATACGCAGTATTTT
TRBV5-1	-	-	TRBJ2-1	CASTPGLLTYNEQFF	TGCGCCAGCACACCGGGCCTACTCACGTACAATGAGCAGTTCTTC
TRBV5-1	-	-	TRBJ2-3	CASSLSVPVDTQYF	TGCGCCAGCAGCTTATCTGTTCCGGTGGATACGCAGTATTTT
TRBV7-6	-	-	TRBJ2-7	CASSFGGLGEQYF	TGTGCCAGCAGCTTTGGGGGGTTGGGCGAGCAGTACTTC
TRBV7-9	-	TRBD1	TRBJ1-3	CASSLQGAAGNTIYF	TGTGCCAGCAGCTTACAGGGGGCGGCTGGAAACACCATATATTTT
TRBV29-1	-	-	TRBJ1-2	CSAGDDGYTF	TGCAGCGCCGGGGACGATGGCTACACCTTC
TRBV30	-	-	TRBJ2-2	CAWTIQSGELFF	TGTGCCTGGACAATCCAAAGCGGGGAGCTGTTTTTT
TRBV19	-	-	TRBJ2-6	CASSSLDGRSGANVLTF	TGTGCCAGTAGTAGCTTGGACGGAAGATCTGGGGCCAACGTCCTGACTTTC
TRBV10-3	-	-	TRBJ2-7	CAISSVGQGVGEQYF	TGTGCCATCAGCTCGGTCGGGCAGGGAGTAGGTGAGCAGTACTTC
TRBV28	-	-	TRBJ2-7	CASRDPTVTYEQYF	TGTGCCAGCAGGGACCCCACAGTTACCTACGAGCAGTACTTC
TRBV19	-	-	TRBJ2-3	CASSSDRGGADTQYF	TGTGCCAGTAGTAGCGACAGGGGAGGGGCAGATACGCAGTATTTT
TRBV9	-	TRBD2	TRBJ2-5	CASSVGLVGLGLAGVWETQYF	TGTGCCAGCAGCGTAGGTCTTGTGGGCCTGGGACTAGCGGGAGTCTGGGAGACCCAGTACTTC
TRBV23-1	-	-	TRBJ2-4	CASSPRASKTLTLAKNIQYF	TGCGCCAGCAGTCCAAGGGCTAGCAAGACTCTCACTTTAGCCAAAAACATTCAGTACTTC
TRBV7-2	few	-	TRBJ1-5	CASSFRDKYQPQHF	TGTGCCAGCAGCTTCCGGGACAAGTATCAGCCCCAGCATTTT